The rows below give T cell receptor beta chains drawn from one sample of a study of T cells in Graves' hyperthyroidism and ophthalmopathy. MiXCR was run by TCRdb on the multiplex PCR reads, yielding one entry per CDR3 protein. The table includes a few hundred thousand distinct CDR3 sequences, approximately 25% detected once. Source material: blood. These receptors all come from a man aged 45-65 years with Graves' hyperthyroidism. Each CDR3 is given with its conserved first and last residue. Fields, in order: CDR3 length, V gene, J gene, D gene, clone size, CDR3 protein, CDR3 DNA. D genes are given only for firm matches. Clone size is given for some rows only: seen once, a few or many times, or a class if the clone is expanded.

15	TRBV12-3/TRBV12-4	TRBJ2-2	TRBD2	few	CASSFLAGNTGELFF	TGTGCCAGCAGTTTTCTAGCGGGGAACACCGGGGAGCTGTTTTTT
15	TRBV27	TRBJ1-6	.	few	CASSRGGEMYSPLHF	TGTGCCAGCTCCCGAGGGGGTGAAATGTATTCACCCCTCCACTTT
12	TRBV6-1	TRBJ2-7	.	.	CASSDPSYEQYF	TGTGCCAGCAGTGATCCGTCCTACGAGCAGTACTTC
14	TRBV30	TRBJ2-2	TRBD2	few	CARAGGHDTGELFF	TGTGCCCGAGCGGGAGGGCATGACACCGGGGAGCTGTTTTTT
18	TRBV6-5	TRBJ1-5	.	.	CASSYSKGIEHSNQPQHF	TGTGCCAGCAGTTACTCGAAAGGCATCGAGCATAGCAATCAGCCCCAGCATTTT
15	TRBV2	TRBJ2-5	TRBD2	.	CASNPGTSGRETQYF	TGTGCCAGCAACCCAGGGACTAGCGGGAGAGAGACCCAGTACTTC
15	TRBV7-2	TRBJ2-7	TRBD1	few	CASSYIGTGSYEQYF	TGTGCCAGCAGCTACATCGGGACAGGGTCCTACGAGCAGTACTTC
13	TRBV18	TRBJ2-7	TRBD1	.	CASSPDRASEQYF	TGTGCCAGCTCCCCTGACAGGGCCTCCGAGCAGTACTTC
10	TRBV12-3/TRBV12-4	TRBJ2-1	.	few	CASSRYEQFF	TGTGCCAGCAGTCGGTATGAGCAGTTCTTC
14	TRBV28	TRBJ2-5	.	few	CASGISGTQETQYF	TGTGCCAGCGGGATCTCCGGGACTCAAGAGACCCAGTACTTC
14	TRBV11-2	TRBJ2-1	.	many	CASSSSNLANEQFF	TGTGCCAGCAGCTCCTCAAATCTAGCCAATGAGCAGTTCTTC
11	TRBV20-1	TRBJ2-7	.	.	CSARALREQYF	TGCAGTGCTAGAGCCTTGCGAGAGCAGTACTTC
14	TRBV19	TRBJ2-7	TRBD1	.	CASSIAGTGAEQYF	TGTGCCAGTAGTATAGCCGGGACAGGGGCCGAGCAGTACTTC